These 18 T cell receptor beta chains originate from one sample sequenced in a study of OX40 agonist ivuxolimab in advanced cancers. Some clones are missing from TCRdb's copy, which holds only in-frame ones; the method was immunoSEQ multiplex PCR. In the table there are tens of thousands of clones, 75% to 90% of which are singletons. Sequencing was performed on CD4+ or CD8+ T cells sorted from blood, taken in a trial of the OX40 agonist ivuxolimab. These TCRs come from an adult with an advanced solid tumor such as melanoma, head and neck, liver or kidney cancer.

V usage is TRBV2 and J usage is TRBJ1-1, with D hard to call. The CDR3 runs to 16 residues. Trimming stripped 1 base from V and 0 bases from J, with 12 bases between. Germline loops: CDR1 SNHLY, CDR2 FYNNEI. The CDR3 nucleotides are TGTGCCAGCAGTGAAGAGCCAGCCAAAATGAACACTGAAGCTTTCTTT. Translating gives CASSEEPAKMNTEAFF.

There are a few counts of this clone. CDR3: CASSLGVTGSEAFF. The CDR3 DNA sequence: TGTGCCAGCAGTTTGGGAGTGACTGGATCTGAAGCTTTCTTT. The chain employs TRBV27 and TRBJ1-1; no definite D call. The length of the CDR3 is 14 residues. The germline V gene encodes CDR1 MNHEY and CDR2 SMNVEV (reference sequence). V dropped 3 bases and J dropped 6 bases, with 14 bases sitting between them.

This clone was detected only once. The rearrangement uses TRBV9 and TRBJ2-2; weak D call: TRBD1 (5 bases). Germline values: CDR1 SGDLS, CDR2 YYNGEE. Trimming left V 4 bases short and J 5 bases short, with 9 bases between. The CDR3 totals 13 residues. CDR3 protein: CASSWSGTGELFF. The DNA of the CDR3 is TGTGCCAGCAGCTGGTCAGGGACCGGGGAGCTGTTTTTT.

The chain employs TRBV27 and TRBJ2-3, with D unclear. The germline CDR1 and CDR2 sequences are MNHEY and SMNVEV (reference sequence). V lost 6 bases to trimming and J lost 3 bases, with 10 bases between them. The CDR3 covers 13 residues. In nucleotides, the CDR3 is TGTGCCAGCAGCTATTTCGGGACAGATACGCAGTATTTT. Translating it yields CASSYFGTDTQYF.

The chain combines TRBV4-3 with TRBJ2-7; D is perhaps TRBD2 (5 bases). Germline V gene lookup returns CDR1 LGHNA and CDR2 YSLEER. V shed 4 bases and J shed 3 bases, with 16 bases lying between them. The CDR3 covers 15 residues. The CDR3 DNA is TGCGCCAGCAGCCTCCAAGAAGGTGAGGGCTACGAGCAGTACTTC. This gives the protein CASSLQEGEGYEQYF.

The rearrangement links TRBV4-1 to TRBJ1-1, with a weak D call TRBD1 (6 bases). This CDR3 has 16 residues. Germline V CDR1 and CDR2: MGHRA, YSYEKL. V was pared by 3 bases and J by 3 bases, with 17 bases between. Here the CDR3 DNA reads TGCGCCAGCAGCCATTCGGGACACCCAGGGGACACTGAAGCTTTCTTT. It translates to CASSHSGHPGDTEAFF.

V and J are TRBV19 and TRBJ2-4; 8 positions match TRBD1. The V gene end was trimmed by 4 bases and the J gene end by 8 bases; junction bases not matched to a gene: 13. The CDR3 loop spans 16 amino acids. CDR1 and CDR2 (germline): LNHDA, SQIVND (reference sequence). CDR3 protein: CASSTGGWGPGDIQYF. CDR3 bases: TGTGCCAGTAGTACAGGGGGCTGGGGGCCCGGGGACATTCAGTACTTC. Looking up the rest from reference TRBV19 and TRBJ2-4 gives the full variable domain: DGGITQSPKYLFRKEGQNVTLSCEQNLNHDAMYWYRQDPGQGLRLIYYSQIVNDFQKGDIAEGYSVSREKKESFPLTVTSAQKNPTAFYLCASSTGGWGPGDIQYFGAGTRLSVL.

This rearrangement joins TRBV9 to TRBJ2-6, with D hard to call. V lost 4 bases to trimming and J lost 0 bases, with 8 bases between them. Germline V gives CDR1 SGDLS, CDR2 YYNGEE. The CDR3 has 15 residues. The CDR3 bases are TGTGCCAGCAGCCCCTGGAGCTCTGGGGCCAACGTCCTGACTTTC. Its translation: CASSPWSSGANVLTF.

The chain employs TRBV18 and TRBJ2-5; D may be TRBD1 (6 bases). V was trimmed by 3 bases and J by 3 bases, leaving 8 bases between them. The CDR3 has 13 amino acids. Germline V gives CDR1 KGHSH, CDR2 LQKENI. For the CDR3, the DNA is TGTGCCAGCTCACCTTGGACAGAAGAGACCCAGTACTTC. It specifies CASSPWTEETQYF.

The chain is built from TRBV9 and TRBJ2-1, with D maybe TRBD2 (5 bases). CDR1 is SGDLS and CDR2 is YYNGEE in the germline V gene. V lost 4 bases and J lost 7, with 15 bases in between. There are 14 residues in the CDR3. CDR3 loop: CASSLLGSLNEQFF. The CDR3 nucleotides read TGTGCCAGCAGCCTACTAGGGAGTTTAAATGAGCAGTTCTTC.

This clone has just a few counts. The gene calls are TRBV4-1 and TRBJ1-5, with D uncertain. The CDR3 is 13 amino acids. Germline assignment: CDR1 MGHRA and CDR2 YSYEKL. The germline V and J ends were trimmed by 1 base and 9 bases, with 10 bases remaining between them. The CDR3 here is CASSQGFERPQHF. For the CDR3, the DNA is TGCGCCAGCAGCCAAGGGTTTGAGAGGCCCCAGCATTTT.

The chain has TRBV6-6 and TRBJ1-2; D might be TRBD1 (5 bases). The CDR3 extends over 13 amino acids. The V gene's germline CDR1 is MNHNY and CDR2 SVGAGI (reference sequence). V was pared by 5 bases and J by 6 bases, with 13 bases between. This chain's CDR3 is CASSGTIAHGYTF. Written as DNA, the CDR3 is TGTGCCAGCAGTGGGACCATCGCGCATGGCTACACCTTC.

The rearrangement links TRBV29-1 to TRBJ1-2; no reliable D call. The V gene's germline CDR1 is SQVTM and CDR2 ANQGSEA. This CDR3 contains 13 residues. The V and J ends lost 3 bases and 4 bases respectively, with 12 bases between them. Written as DNA, the CDR3 is TGCAGCGTTGAGGATCCCGAGCTCTATGGCTACACCTTC. Translating it yields CSVEDPELYGYTF.

V and J are TRBV6-6 and TRBJ1-1, with 9 bases matching TRBD1. CDR1 is MNHNY, CDR2 SVGAGI, per germline (reference sequence). After removal of 0 bases from V and 5 bases from J, the junction contained 4 bases not matched to a gene. This CDR3 region has 15 residues. The CDR3 DNA sequence: TGTGCCAGCAGTTACTCGGGGACAGGGCTGACTGAAGCTTTCTTT. This encodes CASSYSGTGLTEAFF.

This clone was picked up one time. The V and J genes are TRBV27 and TRBJ1-5; D is uncertain. This CDR3 comprises 18 residues. Germline V CDR1 and CDR2: MNHEY, SMNVEV (reference sequence). V lost 0 bases and J 3 bases, leaving 18 bases between the germline ends. Here the CDR3 DNA reads TGTGCCAGCAGTTTATCCCGCCAGGAAGGTTTTCCCAATCAGCCCCAGCATTTT. Translating it yields CASSLSRQEGFPNQPQHF.

There are a few counts of this clone. The rearrangement uses TRBV2 and TRBJ2-7; D gene ambiguous. V dropped 6 bases and J dropped 2 bases, with 11 bases sitting between them. Germline CDR1 is SNHLY and CDR2 is FYNNEI. The CDR3 consists of 13 residues. CDR3 bases: TGTGCCAGCAGCGGCAGTAGTGCCTACGAGCAGTACTTC. Residues: CASSGSSAYEQYF.

The CDR3 protein is CAARASYEQYF. The CDR3 region has the DNA TGTGCCGCCAGAGCCTCCTACGAGCAGTACTTC. The chain carries TRBV6-6 and TRBJ2-7; D gene uncertain. The CDR3 covers 11 residues. CDR1 is MNHNY, CDR2 SVGAGI, per germline (reference sequence). V was shortened by 11 bases and J by 0 bases, with 8 bases between the two germline ends.

This clone was observed once. This rearrangement joins TRBV13 to TRBJ1-2; no reliable D call. V lost 5 bases to trimming and J lost 4 bases, with 14 bases between them. Looked up from germline, CDR1 is PRHDT and CDR2 is FYEKMQ (reference sequence). The CDR3 totals 14 residues. The CDR3 sequence is CASSRTRIGYGYTF. CDR3 DNA: TGTGCCAGCAGCCGGACCCGAATCGGCTATGGCTACACCTTC.